The 5 T cell receptor beta chains below were found in one sample sequenced in a study of cytomegalovirus exposure and HLA in healthy donors (dated by TCRdb to the late 2010s). Receptor amplification or capture employed the immunoSEQ multiplex PCR assay. Sourced from immuneACCESS, this table was stored by TCRdb with only in-frame sequences that have V and J called. A share of the clones is absent; for the studies checked, an unresolved V gene accounts for under half, and the remainder has no known explanation. The sample records some 160,000 clones, approximately 91% of which are singletons. The leading ten clones occupy about 0.7% of the sample. The sequenced sample was PBMCs. These receptors all come from a young man in good health and CMV-seronegative.

This chain connects TRBV9 to TRBJ2-2; TRBD2 might be the D (6 bases). Germline CDR1 and CDR2: SGDLS and YYNGEE. The CDR3 is 18 amino acids. V dropped 0 bases and J dropped 5 bases, with 20 bases sitting between them. DNA of the CDR3: TGTGCCAGCAGCGTAGAGCCTCCTGGCGGGGTGAGGACCGGGGAGCTGTTTTTT. Protein sequence: CASSVEPPGGVRTGELFF. The whole variable domain, remainder taken from reference TRBV9 and TRBJ2-2, is DSGVTQTPKHLITATGQRVTLRCSPRSGDLSVYWYQQSLDQGLQFLIQYYNGEERAKGNILERFSAQQFPDLHSELNLSSLELGDSALYFCASSVEPPGGVRTGELFFGEGSRLTVL.

The rearrangement links TRBV14 to TRBJ2-3; no reliable D call. Looked up from germline, CDR1 is SGHDN and CDR2 is FVKESK. Deletions cut 4 bases from V and 2 bases from J, with 16 bases between. The CDR3 extends over 16 amino acids. The chain's CDR3 is CASSRTQRPVTDTQYF. The CDR3 nucleotides are TGTGCCAGCAGCCGCACACAGAGACCAGTCACAGATACGCAGTATTTT.

The count of this clone is one. The chain recombines TRBV6-1 with TRBJ1-4, with TRBD1 identical over 8 bases. The V segment lost 10 bases and the J segment 8 bases; nucleotides outside the gene matches: 9. CDR3 length: 13 amino acids. Germline V gives CDR1 MNHNS, CDR2 SASEGT. The CDR3 spells CATAAQGVEKLFF. In nucleotides, the CDR3 is TGTGCCACCGCGGCACAGGGGGTGGAAAAACTGTTTTTT.

CDR3 coding DNA: TGTGCCTGGAGTGTAGGGGCGGGGGGCACAGATACGCAGTATTTT. It specifies CAWSVGAGGTDTQYF. The chain joins TRBV30 to TRBJ2-3; 7 bases agree with TRBD2. CDR3 length: 15 residues. V gave up 0 bases and J gave up 1 base; unmatched junction bases: 4. Germline lookup yields CDR1 GTSNPN and CDR2 SVGIG (reference sequence).

V gene TRBV19 combines with J gene TRBJ1-1, with D unclear. V lost 3 bases, J lost 0 bases, and 14 bases lay in between. The germline CDR1 and CDR2 sequences are LNHDA and SQIVND (reference sequence). The length of the CDR3 is 16 residues. This CDR3 reads CASSMGPPRMNTEAFF. CDR3 coding DNA: TGTGCCAGTAGTATGGGCCCACCCCGAATGAACACTGAAGCTTTCTTT.